This T cell receptor beta chain was recorded in a study of metastatic and nonmetastatic thyroid tumors. Overall study context: Repertoire comparisons spanned blood and tumor or nodule tissue from malignant and benign thyroid patients. Study outcomes and limitations: It was reportedly found that TCR beta diversity was significantly higher in malignant thyroid tumors than in benign nodules, a difference seen in both blood and tumor samples.

Among the patients, none had received any treatment before thyroid surgery. Germline V gene lookup returns CDR1 PRHDT and CDR2 FYEKMQ (reference sequence). Trimming took 0 bases from V and 0 from J, leaving 11 bases between them. This CDR3 is built from 16 residues. Original processing notes: A papillary thyroid cancer distant-metastasis classifier was built from CDR3 differences across clinicopathological groups. TCRdb re-called clones from the PCR reads using MiXCR. The V and J calls shown here were made by TCRdb, not taken from the authors' results. The sample yields 45,000 to 55,000 clones, approximately 24% seen once. This clone was seen ten or more times. The antigen remains unidentified. Within the sample, other DNA sequences also encode this same CDR3.

The rearrangement uses TRBV13 and TRBJ1-2; D not certain. This clonotype was sampled from a male donor with papillary thyroid cancer or a benign thyroid nodule (not recorded which). Some clones in this sample may be carry-over from other donors' samples. Material for sequencing was blood. CDR3 DNA: TGTGCCAGCAGCTTAGGGAACCTAAGAGCTAACTATGGCTACACCTTC. It encodes CASSLGNLRANYGYTF. The full variable domain, with the rest looked up from reference TRBV13 and TRBJ1-2, is AAGVIQSPRHLIKEKRETATLKCYPIPRHDTVYWYQQGPGQDPQFLISFYEKMQSDKGSIPDRFSAQQFSDYHSELNMSSLELGDSALYFCASSLGNLRANYGYTFGSGTRLTVV.